The TCR beta chain under discussion was sequenced for a study of identifying expanded T cells in peripheral blood (dated by TCRdb to about 2019). At the level of the whole study: Four technical replicates, made by sequencing separate aliquots from the same pool of genomic DNA, were compared pairwise. Overall results and qualifications from the work: The beta-binomial model significantly reduced the number of clones called differentially abundant and the false-positive rate across all healthy-donor time intervals. Between technical replicates the binomial model flagged 1 to 1.5 differentially abundant clones, whereas over about two weeks the binomial model flagged about 15 and over approximately 4 weeks around 18. Variance in clone template counts between two-week samples significantly increased with total template count across all healthy donors. The authors expected that biological variance in healthy repertoires might rise further over much longer intervals, such as months to years.

TCRbeta CDR3 regions were profiled by bias-controlled multiplex PCR amplification of genomic DNA with the immunoSEQ Assay. The study's own analysis went as follows. To quantify the absolute abundance of each unique TCRbeta CDR3 region, the sequences were collapsed and filtered. Differential abundance was tested with two models: a binomial (Fisher-equivalent) model and a beta-binomial model that adds time-dependent variance fitted from healthy donors. Any clone with fewer than 5 combined templates was excluded, and a clone was called differentially abundant if its Benjamini-Hochberg FDR was below 0.01. The form v = (b*log(k)+a)^2 was used to model beta-binomial variance as a function of total template count across the two samples. TCRdb re-hosts the immuneACCESS table, in-frame sequences only. Its copies lack some clones; in the studies checked, an unresolved V gene accounts for under half of them, and the cause for the rest is not known. That table gives V, J and clone size, and the DNA gave D and trimming. This sample comprises about 130,000 clones, around nine tenths of them detected only once. Around 8.2% of the sample belongs to the ten largest clones.

From the cysteine through the phenylalanine, the CDR3 covers 13 amino acids. Just the 39-base CDR3 DNA is kept, in frame starting at base 1. V gives up 2 bases and J gives up 6 bases, and the segment between their germline ends measures 14 bases. For CDR1 and CDR2, the germline V gene (reference sequence) lists GTSNPN and SVGIG. No immune events such as infections were documented for the healthy donors during the collection period. Time-dependent variance in a beta-binomial model of T-cell clone differential abundance was calibrated using healthy-donor blood repertoires as a training cohort. There were roughly 10 healthy donors in the training cohort, of whom 3 were female and 7 were male. An age range of roughly 25 to 65 years, with an average of around 42 years, was recorded for the donors. Whole blood from each healthy donor was obtained from a commercial supplier and was collected at three time points roughly 14 days apart. For immunosequencing, genomic DNA was extracted from whole blood that had not been sorted.

Regarding this clone: The antigen it binds to is not known. No qualities accompany the bases; no much larger clone lies one base away.

This sequence originates from a person between 18 and 75 years old in good health. The source material was blood. The chain joins TRBV30 to TRBJ2-7, and the D gene may be TRBD2, 6 bases matching. In nucleotide form, the sequence is TGTGCCTGGAGTCCCCTGGCCGGGGGCGAGCAGTACTTC. Its translation reads: CAWSPLAGGEQYF.